The source of this T cell receptor beta chain is a study of cytomegalovirus exposure and HLA in healthy donors. This clone was recorded once. What it binds is unknown. PCR was performed using 60 Vbeta and 13 Jbeta primers. This table comes from immunoSEQ multiplex PCR, and its TCRdb copy is limited to in-frame clones, with some not included. The sample comprises some 160,000 clones, roughly 80% of which are singletons, and about 2.3% rests with the top ten. Study results and caveats: Several top significant clusters appeared, in a later analysis, to be linked to common viral pathogens.

Specimen: PBMCs. This TCR came from a male donor in good health and CMV-seronegative.

CDR3: CASSLGLAGREQFF. Written as DNA, the CDR3 is TGTGCCAGCAGCCTGGGACTAGCGGGGCGGGAGCAGTTCTTC. The chain employs TRBV5-6 and TRBJ2-1, with 13 bases identical to TRBD2. The germline V gene has CDR1 SGHDT and CDR2 YYEEEE. The CDR3 is 14 residues long. V lost 4 bases, J lost 10 bases, and 5 bases stayed unmatched.